The clone carrying this T cell receptor (beta chain) was picked up many times. TCRdb fed the 5' RACE reads into MiXCR, producing one record per CDR3 protein. The data show roughly 51,000 distinct CDR3 sequences, around 10% seen once. The record originates from a study of early T cells in non-severe SARS-CoV-2 infection. Study as a whole: Unsorted whole blood bulk RNA was sequenced, with unpaired chains.

This CDR3 has 15 residues. Germline assignment: CDR1 MNHNS and CDR2 SASEGT. V was pared by 5 bases and J by 0 bases, with 11 bases between. V is TRBV6-1 and J is TRBJ2-4, with D maybe TRBD2 (5 bases). Sequenced: whole blood. This clonotype was obtained from an adult who was a healthcare worker with PCR-confirmed SARS-CoV-2 infection or an uninfected control (not recorded which). The CDR3 loop reads CASSMRALAKNIQYF. Written as DNA, the CDR3 is TGTGCCAGCAGTATGAGGGCTCTAGCCAAAAACATTCAGTACTTC.